The 17 T cell receptor beta chains presented below share a single source sample, sequenced in a study of blood T cells in healthy people across ages. Primed by a sample-barcoded 5' primer and a J-beta primer mix, a second PCR proceeded for 7 to 11 cycles. MiXCR was run by TCRdb on the 5' RACE reads, yielding one entry per CDR3 protein. The sample contains about a million distinct CDR3 sequences, 35% to 45% of which appear only once. The specimen sequenced was blood. These receptors originate from a man aged 18 to 29 in good health.

This clonotype was observed a few times. The chain employs TRBV4-1 and TRBJ2-3; D not certain. This CDR3 contains 15 residues. Per the germline V gene, CDR1 is MGHRA and CDR2 is YSYEKL. The germline V and J ends were trimmed by 0 bases and 4 bases, with 11 bases remaining between them. This chain's CDR3 is CASSQEYRSPDTQYF. In DNA, the CDR3 is TGCGCCAGCAGCCAAGAGTACCGTTCACCAGATACGCAGTATTTT.

Ten or more counts support this clonotype. The J gene is TRBJ1-2, the V gene TRBV21-1. TRBV21-1 is reported as a pseudogene. This CDR3 region has 13 residues. The CDR3 coding sequence is TGTGCCAGCAGCAAAGGCGGGAGATCTGGCTACACCTTC. Protein product: CASSKGGRSGYTF.

The rearrangement joins TRBV7-9 to TRBJ1-2; 7 bases are a match to TRBD1. The CDR3 is made up of 15 amino acids. V was pared by 6 bases and J by 0 bases, with 7 bases of the junction left unmatched. Germline CDR1 and CDR2: SEHNR and FQNEAQ (reference sequence). CDR3 sequence: CASSSGTEANYGYTF. In nucleotides, the CDR3 is TGTGCCAGCAGTTCCGGGACAGAAGCTAACTATGGCTACACCTTC.

The rearrangement uses TRBV6-2 or TRBV6-3 and TRBJ2-1; 8 bases fit TRBD1. The CDR3 sequence is 14 residues long. Trimming removed 7 bases from V and 7 bases from J; junction bases left unmatched: 9. Looked up from germline, CDR1 is MNHEY and CDR2 is SVGEGT. CDR3 loop: CASNLWTGSNEQFF. The CDR3, as DNA: TGTGCCAGCAACTTATGGACAGGGTCGAATGAGCAGTTCTTC.

This clonotype was found many times. The rearrangement uses TRBV7-3 and TRBJ1-1; no clear D gene. The ends were cut back, 5 bases at V and 1 base at J, with 8 bases in the middle. The CDR3 sequence is 13 residues long. The germline V gene has CDR1 SGHTA and CDR2 FQGTGA. CDR3 protein: CASSLSRNTEAFF. The CDR3 bases are TGTGCCAGCAGCCTCTCAAGGAACACTGAAGCTTTCTTT. Together with reference TRBV7-3 and TRBJ1-1, the CDR3 gives the full variable domain: GAGVSQTPSNKVTEKGKYVELRCDPISGHTALYWYRQSLGQGPEFLIYFQGTGAADDSGLPNDRFFAVRPEGSVSTLKIQRTERGDSAVYLCASSLSRNTEAFFGQGTRLTVV.

This clonotype was seen a few times. The rearrangement joins TRBV29-1 to TRBJ2-4, with D perhaps TRBD1 or TRBD2 (5 bases each). The DNA matches TRBJ2-7 better at its end, which makes the J call doubtful. CDR1 SQVTM and CDR2 ANQGSEA come from the germline V gene. CDR3 length: 14 amino acids. CDR3 sequence (DNA): TGCAGCGTAGCTCTACTGGGGGTGACGAACGAGCAGTACTTC. Encoded protein: CSVALLGVTNEQYF.

This clonotype was counted a few times. The chain carries TRBV7-2 and TRBJ2-4; D is perhaps TRBD1 (6 bases). CDR3 size: 16 residues. Germline assignment: CDR1 SGHTA and CDR2 FQGNSA. Between the trimmed V and J ends, which lost 1 base and 4 bases, there was a span of 14 bases. CDR3 sequence: CASSLETQGTKNIQYF. DNA of the CDR3: TGTGCCAGCAGCTTAGAGACCCAGGGGACAAAAAACATTCAGTACTTC.

A few counts support this clonotype. The gene calls are TRBV12-3 or TRBV12-4 and TRBJ2-4; D is ambiguous. The CDR3 is 15 amino acids. V lost 3 bases to trimming and J lost 6 bases, with 15 bases between them. CDR3 protein: CASSFSVGIPNIQYF. The CDR3 bases are TGTGCCAGCAGTTTTAGTGTTGGGATTCCAAACATTCAGTACTTC.

The chain uses TRBV5-6 and TRBJ2-3; 11 nucleotides line up with TRBD2. The CDR3 loop spans 16 amino acids. V gave up 1 base and J gave up 4 bases; unmatched junction bases: 5. The germline gives CDR1 SGHDT, CDR2 YYEEEE. This chain's CDR3 is CASSLNSGGASDTQYF. CDR3 in DNA: TGTGCCAGCAGCTTGAATAGCGGGGGGGCCTCAGATACGCAGTATTTT.

V usage is TRBV2 and J usage is TRBJ2-1; D is perhaps TRBD1 (6 bases). In germline, CDR1 is SNHLY, CDR2 FYNNEI. The length of the CDR3 is 14 residues. V was pared by 4 bases and J by 8 bases, with 15 bases between. The CDR3 region has the DNA TGTGCCAGCAGTGTGTACAGGGCTGGCGATGAGCAGTTCTTC. Its protein product is CASSVYRAGDEQFF.

In this sample, this clonotype turned up a few times. This rearrangement joins TRBV29-1 to TRBJ2-5, with TRBD2 identical over 7 bases. Germline trimming cut 7 bases from V and 11 bases from J; bases unmatched to any gene: 13. Germline CDR1 reads SQVTM; CDR2 reads ANQGSEA. This CDR3 contains 12 residues. CDR3 sequence: CSAGRLATEQYF. CDR3 DNA sequence: TGCAGCGCCGGGAGACTAGCAACTGAGCAGTACTTC.

This clonotype was picked up many times. The genes are TRBV4-3 and TRBJ2-1, with TRBD2 matching 7 bases. This CDR3 is built from 15 residues. Germline V lookup: CDR1 LGHNA, CDR2 YSLEER. The junction had 3 bases not matched to a gene; V was cut back by 0 bases and J by 4 bases. This CDR3 reads CASSQDERGYNEQFF. DNA for the CDR3: TGCGCCAGCAGCCAAGATGAGCGGGGTTACAATGAGCAGTTCTTC.

Concerning this clonotype: This could be a read error, since a much larger clone is one nucleotide away. The chain carries TRBV5-1 and TRBJ2-3; possibly TRBD2 for D (6 bases). Germline CDR1 and CDR2: SGHRS and YFSETQ. V shed 5 bases and J shed 0 bases, with 16 bases lying between them. This CDR3 has 16 residues. The CDR3 spells CASRAGFGISTDTQYF. The DNA for the CDR3 is TGCGCCAGCAGAGCGGGCTTCGGAATTAGCACAGATACGCAGTATTTT.

CDR3 sequence: CASSLTDRGGTEAFF. DNA of the CDR3: TGTGCCAGCAGCTTAACCGACAGGGGCGGTACTGAAGCTTTCTTT. The V and J genes are TRBV5-5 and TRBJ1-1; TRBD1 agrees at 8 bases. The V segment lost 2 bases and the J segment 5 bases; nucleotides outside the gene matches: 8. From germline, CDR1 is SGHKS and CDR2 YYEKEE (reference sequence). This CDR3 is built from 15 residues.

This chain connects TRBV9 to TRBJ2-5; a weak D match, TRBD2 (5 bases). This CDR3 is built from 15 residues. Germline CDR1 and CDR2: SGDLS and YYNGEE. The ends were cut back, 4 bases at V and 11 bases at J, with 24 bases in the middle. CDR3 DNA sequence: TGTGCCAGCAGCCAGATTGACTCAGAGGGAAATGAGCAGTACTTC. Its protein product is CASSQIDSEGNEQYF.

This clonotype was counted a few times. The chain links TRBV5-6 to TRBJ2-3; 11 nucleotides align to TRBD2. The CDR3 sequence is 19 residues long. J gave up 4 bases and V 2 bases, and 15 bases lay outside the gene matches. CDR1 is SGHDT, CDR2 YYEEEE, per germline. The CDR3 here is CASSFPSGGPVTNSDTQYF. CDR3 DNA sequence: TGTGCCAGCAGCTTTCCTAGCGGGGGGCCGGTTACTAACTCAGATACGCAGTATTTT.

This clonotype occurred a few times. V usage is TRBV10-3 and J usage is TRBJ2-3, with 7 bases that match TRBD2. The CDR3 contains 15 residues. V lost 6 bases to trimming and J lost 3 bases; unmatched junction nucleotides: 9. The germline V gene has CDR1 ENHRY and CDR2 SYGVKD. The CDR3 here is CAIRSTSGVTDTQYF. In nucleotides, the CDR3 is TGTGCCATCAGATCCACCAGCGGGGTGACAGATACGCAGTATTTT.